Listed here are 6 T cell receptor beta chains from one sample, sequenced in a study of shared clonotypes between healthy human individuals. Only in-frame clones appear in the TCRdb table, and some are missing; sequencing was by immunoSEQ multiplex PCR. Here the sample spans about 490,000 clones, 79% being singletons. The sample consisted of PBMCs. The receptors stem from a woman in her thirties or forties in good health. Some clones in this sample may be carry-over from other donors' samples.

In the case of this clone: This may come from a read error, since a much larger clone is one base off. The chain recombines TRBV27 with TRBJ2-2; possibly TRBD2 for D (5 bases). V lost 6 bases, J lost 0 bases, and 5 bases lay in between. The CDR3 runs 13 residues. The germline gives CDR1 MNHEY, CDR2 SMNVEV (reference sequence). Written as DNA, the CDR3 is TGTGCCAGCAGGGACTCGAACACCGGGGAGCTGTTTTTT. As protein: CASRDSNTGELFF.

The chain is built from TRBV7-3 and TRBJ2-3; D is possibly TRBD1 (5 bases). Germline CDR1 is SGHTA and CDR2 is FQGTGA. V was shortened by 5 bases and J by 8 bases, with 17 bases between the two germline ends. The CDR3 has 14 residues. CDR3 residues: CASSPTPQGATQYF. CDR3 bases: TGTGCCAGCAGCCCAACGCCGCAGGGTGCTACGCAGTATTTT.

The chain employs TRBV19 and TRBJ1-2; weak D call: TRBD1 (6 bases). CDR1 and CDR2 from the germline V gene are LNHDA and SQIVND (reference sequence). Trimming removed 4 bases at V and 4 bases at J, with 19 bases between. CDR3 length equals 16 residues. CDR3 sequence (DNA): TGTGCCAGTAGTAAATGGACAGTCGCTGGTGTCTATGGCTACACCTTC. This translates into CASSKWTVAGVYGYTF.

The CDR3 nucleotides read TGTGCCAGCAGCGGAAACTCTGGAAACACCATATATTTT. The encoded protein is CASSGNSGNTIYF. The chain couples TRBV9 to TRBJ1-3; no clear D. In germline, CDR1 is SGDLS, CDR2 YYNGEE. Deletions cut 3 bases from V and 0 bases from J, with 4 bases between. The CDR3 consists of 13 residues.

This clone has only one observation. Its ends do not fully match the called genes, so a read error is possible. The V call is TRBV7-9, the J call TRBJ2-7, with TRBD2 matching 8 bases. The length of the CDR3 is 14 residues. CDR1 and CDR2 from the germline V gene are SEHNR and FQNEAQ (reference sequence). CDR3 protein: CASSLGGGSHEQYF. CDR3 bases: TGTGCCAGCAGTCTCGGGGGGGGCTCCCACGAGCAGTACTTC.

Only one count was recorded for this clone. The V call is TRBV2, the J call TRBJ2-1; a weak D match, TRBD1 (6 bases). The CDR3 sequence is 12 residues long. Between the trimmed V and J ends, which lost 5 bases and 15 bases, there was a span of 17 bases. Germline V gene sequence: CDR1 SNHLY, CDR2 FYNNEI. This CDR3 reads CASSYLTGSGFF. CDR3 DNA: TGTGCCAGCAGTTACTTGACAGGATCTGGGTTCTTC.